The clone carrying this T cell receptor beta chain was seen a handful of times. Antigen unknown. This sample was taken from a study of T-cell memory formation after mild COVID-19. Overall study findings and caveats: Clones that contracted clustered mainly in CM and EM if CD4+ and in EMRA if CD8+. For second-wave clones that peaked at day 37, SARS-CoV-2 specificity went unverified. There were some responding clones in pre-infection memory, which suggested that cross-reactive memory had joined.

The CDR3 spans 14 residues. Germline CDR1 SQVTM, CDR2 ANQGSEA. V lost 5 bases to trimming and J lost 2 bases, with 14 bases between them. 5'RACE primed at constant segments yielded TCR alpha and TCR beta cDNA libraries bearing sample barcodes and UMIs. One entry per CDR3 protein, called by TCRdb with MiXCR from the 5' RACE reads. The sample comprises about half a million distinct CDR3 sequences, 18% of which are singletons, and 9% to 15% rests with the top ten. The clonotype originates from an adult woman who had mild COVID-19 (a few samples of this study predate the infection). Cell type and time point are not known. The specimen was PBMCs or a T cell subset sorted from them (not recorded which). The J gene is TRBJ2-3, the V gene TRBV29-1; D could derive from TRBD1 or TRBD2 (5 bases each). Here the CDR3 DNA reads TGCAGCGTTTTGGGGACGGTAAACACAGATACGCAGTATTTT. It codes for CSVLGTVNTDTQYF.